This T cell receptor (beta chain) was identified in a study of early T cells in non-severe SARS-CoV-2 infection. The overall study: The study sequenced bulk RNA from unsorted whole blood, with chains unpaired.

This clonotype appeared many times. Germline CDR1 reads LGHDT; CDR2 reads YNNKEL (reference sequence). This CDR3 region has 13 residues. The V end lost 4 bases, the J end lost 0 bases, and 4 bases lay between the germline ends. TCRdb reanalysed the 5' RACE reads using MiXCR and keeps one entry per CDR3 protein. The data hold over 55,000 distinct CDR3 sequences, with approximately 9.3% observed a single time. The V gene is TRBV3-1, the J gene TRBJ2-1; D uncertain. This TCR derives from an adult who was a healthcare worker with PCR-confirmed SARS-CoV-2 infection or an uninfected control (not recorded which). Specimen: whole blood. CDR3 sequence (DNA): TGTGCCAGCAGCCTAGGCTCCTACAATGAGCAGTTCTTC. It yields the protein CASSLGSYNEQFF.